One sample yielded the 25 T cell receptor beta chains listed below, sequenced in a study of metastatic and nonmetastatic thyroid tumors (dated by TCRdb to 2018 to 2020). None of the patients had been given any treatment before thyroid surgery. The library relied on PCR. The sequencer listed for this sample is Illumina HiSeq 4000. TCRdb's own reprocessing of the public reads used fastp at Q25 and MiXCR and kept productive beta chains. The sample table records about 20,000 clones; approximately 22% of these occur just once. The ten most abundant clones make up 10% of the sample. The specimen was tumor tissue. These receptors were obtained from a male donor with papillary thyroid cancer or a benign thyroid nodule (not recorded which). Some clones in this sample may be carry-over from other donors' samples.

This clone showed up many times. The CDR3 is CASSFGAEALAKNIQYF. The CDR3 DNA follows: TGTGCCAGCAGTTTTGGGGCGGAGGCCCTAGCCAAAAACATTCAGTACTTC. V is TRBV12-3 or TRBV12-4 and J is TRBJ2-4; either TRBD1 or TRBD2 may supply D (5 bases each). V was trimmed by 3 bases and J by 0 bases, leaving 15 bases between them. The CDR3 loop spans 17 amino acids.

This clone is medium-sized (0.01 to 0.1%) by share. CDR3 DNA sequence: TGTGCCAGCAGTTTATTCCGTGGGAACACCGGGGAGCTGTTTTTT. Protein product: CASSLFRGNTGELFF. The chain carries TRBV28 and TRBJ2-2, with no clear D. V dropped 1 base and J dropped 1 base, with 7 bases sitting between them. The V gene's germline CDR1 is MDHEN and CDR2 SYDVKM. The CDR3 has 15 amino acids.

This clone was counted many times. The chain employs TRBV10-3 and TRBJ2-3; TRBD2 aligns across 15 bases. V shed 2 bases and J 4 bases; nucleotides not matched to a gene: 7. CDR1 ENHRY and CDR2 SYGVKD come from the germline V gene. There are 18 residues in the CDR3. CDR3 DNA: TGTGCCATCAGTGAGAGACGGACTAGCGGGAGGGCCGCAGATACGCAGTATTTT. Translation: CAISERRTSGRAADTQYF.

This clone is medium-sized within its sample. The sample has other DNA sequences that encode this CDR3 too. The chain has TRBV20-1 and TRBJ1-1, with no clear D. V was cut by 0 bases and J by 8 bases, with 7 bases left in between. The CDR3 is made up of 11 amino acids. Germline CDR1 is DFQATT and CDR2 is SNEGSKA (reference sequence). The CDR3 DNA follows: TGCAGTGCTAGAGATGTGGGGGAAGCTTTCTTT. This encodes CSARDVGEAFF.

By sample share, this clone is medium-sized. V usage is TRBV6-1 and J usage is TRBJ2-7, with 8 bases lining up with TRBD1. This CDR3 contains 15 residues. V dropped 7 bases and J dropped 0; count of bases not matched to a gene: 8. Per germline, CDR1 MNHNS and CDR2 SASEGT. CDR3 protein: CASIFGTGYSYEQYF. The CDR3 nucleotides read TGTGCCAGCATTTTCGGGACAGGATACTCCTACGAGCAGTACTTC.

This clone is termed medium-sized. This chain uses TRBV27 with TRBJ2-2, with D tentatively TRBD1 (7 bases). This CDR3 spans 16 amino acids. The germline V gene has CDR1 MNHEY and CDR2 SMNVEV (reference sequence). Trimming left V 9 bases short and J 5 bases short, with 22 bases between. The CDR3 loop reads CASSISGGQITGELFF. The CDR3, as DNA: TGTGCCAGTTCCATTTCCGGGGGACAGATTACCGGGGAGCTGTTTTTT.

Judged by abundance, this clone is medium-sized. This chain joins TRBV9 and TRBJ1-2; 8 bases line up with TRBD1. CDR1 and CDR2 from the germline V gene are SGDLS and YYNGEE. V dropped 0 bases and J dropped 4; count of bases not matched to a gene: 5. The CDR3 extends over 15 amino acids. CDR3 nucleotides: TGTGCCAGCAGCGTAGGAGGACAGGGATTCTATGGCTACACCTTC. This codes for CASSVGGQGFYGYTF.

The chain couples TRBV5-1 to TRBJ2-7; 7 nucleotides line up with TRBD1. The CDR3 loop spans 12 amino acids. J gave up 6 bases and V 4 bases, and 4 bases lay outside the gene matches. Germline loops: CDR1 SGHRS, CDR2 YFSETQ. The CDR3 sequence: CASSLGTAEQYF. The CDR3 region has the DNA TGCGCCAGCAGCCTTGGGACAGCCGAGCAGTACTTC.

The rearrangement joins TRBV11-2 to TRBJ2-6, with a possible D match to TRBD1 (5 bases). CDR1 is SGHAT and CDR2 is FQNNGV in the germline V gene. Trimming took off 1 base at V and 12 bases at J, with 25 bases between the two ends. The CDR3 loop spans 18 amino acids. DNA for the CDR3: TGTGCCAGCAGCTTAGGGAATTTGTGGGTTTATGGGGCCTTCGTCCTGACTTTC. Encoded protein: CASSLGNLWVYGAFVLTF.

The gene calls are TRBV11-2 and TRBJ1-2; TRBD1 might be the D (5 bases). The CDR3 has 19 residues. Trimming cost V 7 bases and J 0 bases, with 27 bases left between them. The germline V gene has CDR1 SGHAT and CDR2 FQNNGV. The CDR3 is CASTPTLASRGAANYGYTF. DNA of the CDR3: TGTGCCAGCACCCCAACATTGGCGTCGAGGGGAGCCGCTAACTATGGCTACACCTTC.

This clone was seen repeatedly, ten times or more. V usage is TRBV5-4 and J usage is TRBJ2-2; 10 nucleotides match TRBD2. Germline V lookup: CDR1 SGHNT, CDR2 YYREEE (reference sequence). Unmatched junction bases numbered 6, after V lost 0 bases and J lost 7 bases. The CDR3 extends over 16 amino acids. DNA for the CDR3: TGTGCCAGCAGCTTGGATCTAGCGGGAGATCTCGGGGAGCTGTTTTTT. It is translated as CASSLDLAGDLGELFF.

The V gene is TRBV10-2, the J gene TRBJ2-7; D remains ambiguous. V lost 2 bases to trimming and J lost 2 bases, with 7 bases between them. The germline V gene has CDR1 WSHSY and CDR2 SAAADI. CDR3 length: 13 residues. Here the CDR3 reads CASSEIGTYEQYF. The CDR3 region has the DNA TGCGCCAGCAGTGAGATTGGAACCTACGAGCAGTACTTC.

In regard to this clone: This likely comes from a read error, as the CDR3 has no conserved phenylalanine or tryptophan at its end. The CDR3: CAIITPTSANEQFI. In DNA form, the CDR3 reads TGTGCCATCATTACCCCGACTAGCGCCAATGAGCAGTTCATC. The chain carries TRBV10-3 and TRBJ2-1, with 8 bases that match TRBD2. With V trimmed by 7 bases and J by 6 bases, 8 bases remained unmatched. CDR1 ENHRY and CDR2 SYGVKD come from the germline V gene. The length of the CDR3 is 14 residues.

This clone was observed at least ten times. The V and J genes are TRBV11-2 and TRBJ2-1; weak D call: TRBD2 (5 bases). V gave up 0 bases and J gave up 10 bases, with 10 bases separating them. The CDR3 is made up of 13 amino acids. CDR1 is SGHAT and CDR2 is FQNNGV in the germline V gene. The CDR3 DNA follows: TGTGCCAGCAGCTTAGAACCCTCGGGAGAGCAGTTCTTC. Translated: CASSLEPSGEQFF.

There are many counts of this clone. The chain couples TRBV12-3 or TRBV12-4 to TRBJ2-1, with a possible D match to TRBD2 (5 bases). V lost 2 bases and J 3 bases, leaving 8 bases between the germline ends. The CDR3 loop spans 14 amino acids. The DNA for the CDR3 is TGTGCCAGCAGTTTATCTAGCAGCTACAATGAGCAGTTCTTC. It specifies CASSLSSSYNEQFF.

Turning to this clone: A much more abundant neighbour one base away suggests this may be a read error. The CDR3 DNA reads TGTGCCAGAAGTACCCCCGGGACGGTAGCTAACTATGGCTACACCTTC. Translation: CARSTPGTVANYGYTF. The chain combines TRBV28 with TRBJ1-2; tentative D call: TRBD1 (5 bases). The CDR3 is made up of 16 amino acids. Trimming stripped 9 bases from V and 0 bases from J, with 20 bases between. CDR1 is MDHEN, CDR2 SYDVKM, per germline.

The chain carries TRBV28 and TRBJ1-2; D might be TRBD1 (5 bases). The CDR3 consists of 13 residues. Germline V lookup: CDR1 MDHEN, CDR2 SYDVKM. The V and J ends lost 9 bases and 4 bases respectively, with 15 bases between them. The CDR3 DNA reads as TGTGCCAGTGCCGGGACGAATTCCTATGGCTACACCTTC. Encoded protein: CASAGTNSYGYTF.

This clone came up many times. The same CDR3 also results from other DNA sequences found in this sample. J is TRBJ2-1 and V is TRBV30; 8 nucleotides align to TRBD2. The J segment lost 8 bases and the V segment lost 2 bases, leaving 11 bases of the junction unmatched. The CDR3 loop spans 15 amino acids. Germline lookup yields CDR1 GTSNPN and CDR2 SVGIG (reference sequence). CDR3 nucleotide sequence: TGTGCCTGGAGTAACGGGGGGGGACTTGAGGATGAGCAGTTCTTC. Its translation is CAWSNGGGLEDEQFF.

This clone was observed at least ten times. The V and J genes are TRBV24-1 and TRBJ2-3; perhaps D is TRBD1 or TRBD2 (5 bases each). The CDR3 runs to 19 residues. V was trimmed by 0 bases and J by 2 bases, leaving 20 bases between them. Germline CDR1 is KGHDR and CDR2 is SFDVKD. CDR3 region: CATSDLFPRDGRNTDTQYF. The CDR3 coding sequence is TGTGCCACCAGTGATTTGTTTCCCAGGGACGGAAGAAACACAGATACGCAGTATTTT.

In this sample, this clone turned up many times. The rearrangement uses TRBV11-3 and TRBJ2-1; 10 bases line up with TRBD1. The CDR3 extends over 16 amino acids. V trimming: 3 bases; J trimming: 3 bases; junction bases outside the gene matches: 5. Germline assignment: CDR1 SGHNT and CDR2 YENEEA. The CDR3 loop is CASSFVGTGVYNEQFF. DNA of the CDR3: TGTGCCAGCAGCTTCGTTGGGACAGGGGTCTACAATGAGCAGTTCTTC.

This clone was seen repeatedly, ten times or more. The genes are TRBV12-3 or TRBV12-4 and TRBJ2-2; 7 bases line up with TRBD1. This CDR3 spans 14 amino acids. The V segment lost 8 bases and the J segment 5 bases; nucleotides outside the gene matches: 8. CDR3 nucleotide sequence: TGTGCCAGCGACAGGGATCGGGTTACCGGGGAGCTGTTTTTT. Amino acid sequence: CASDRDRVTGELFF.

This clone occurred many times. The chain employs TRBV18 and TRBJ1-5; D may be TRBD1 (5 bases). There are 14 residues in the CDR3. Trimming cost V 1 base and J 5 bases, with 9 bases left between them. CDR1 is KGHSH and CDR2 is LQKENI in the germline V gene. Written as DNA, the CDR3 is TGTGCCAGCTCACCACAGGGAGGGGATCAGCCCCAGCATTTT. This gives the protein CASSPQGGDQPQHF.

Details on this clone: A read error may account for a junction end that differs from germline. The rearrangement links TRBV6-2 or TRBV6-3 to TRBJ1-6; 7 nucleotides agree with TRBD1. The CDR3 sequence is 15 residues long. CDR1 and CDR2 from the germline V gene are MNHEY and SVGEGT. This chain's CDR3 is CASSYGDSDNSPLLF. The CDR3 DNA sequence: TGTGCCAGCAGTTATGGGGACAGTGATAATTCTCCCCTCCTCTTT.

This clone showed up many times. The rearrangement joins TRBV2 to TRBJ2-7; the D is unclear. The CDR3 spans 14 residues. Trimming removed 2 bases at V and 7 bases at J, with 15 bases between. Germline V gives CDR1 SNHLY, CDR2 FYNNEI. DNA for the CDR3: TGTGCCAGCAGTGAAACGCAGAGCCTTTGGGAGCAGTACTTC. Protein product: CASSETQSLWEQYF.

This clone showed up just once. The gene calls are TRBV13 and TRBJ1-2, with D perhaps matching TRBD1 (5 bases). The V gene lost 0 bases and the J gene lost 0 bases, with 11 bases spanning the gap. The CDR3 sequence is 16 residues long. CDR1 and CDR2 (germline): PRHDT, FYEKMQ (reference sequence). DNA for the CDR3: TGTGCCAGCAGCTTAGGACAGGCCCTATCTAACTATGGCTACACCTTC. It is translated as CASSLGQALSNYGYTF.